The 6 T cell receptor beta chains below come from one sample, sequenced in a study of blood T cell repertoires in COVID-19. Method: immunoSEQ multiplex PCR; TCRdb's copy keeps in-frame clones and lacks some. Of nearly 95,000 clones in the sample, approximately 79% were seen once. The sample comprised peripheral blood. The source of these receptors is a man between 65 and 85 years old with COVID-19, enrolled during active disease.

The gene calls are TRBV6-5 and TRBJ2-7; D is undetermined. Germline loops: CDR1 MNHEY, CDR2 SVGAGI. The CDR3 totals 14 residues. The germline V and J ends were trimmed by 10 bases and 0 bases, with 16 bases remaining between them. CDR3 region: CATFDSKRSYEQYF. The CDR3 nucleotides read TGTGCCACGTTTGACTCCAAACGCTCCTACGAGCAGTACTTC.

This clone was seen a handful of times. This sequence joins TRBV27 and TRBJ1-6; 7 nucleotides line up with TRBD1. Germline-derived CDR1 and CDR2 are MNHEY and SMNVEV (reference sequence). The junction had 9 bases not matched to a gene; V was cut back by 7 bases and J by 9 bases. There are 14 residues in the CDR3. The CDR3 nucleotides read TGTGCCAGCAATTACAGGGGTAGGATTTCACCCCTCCACTTT. It is translated as CASNYRGRISPLHF.

The CDR3 spells CASSQGGLAGGGTDTQYF. CDR3 in DNA: TGTGCCAGCAGCCAAGGGGGACTAGCGGGAGGTGGGACAGATACGCAGTATTTT. The genes are TRBV7-3 and TRBJ2-3; 15 bases are shared with TRBD2. This CDR3 is 18 amino acids long. From germline, CDR1 is SGHTA and CDR2 FQGTGA. The ends lost 5 bases at V and 3 bases at J; junction bases unmatched: 9.

The genes are TRBV6-6 and TRBJ2-7; 8 nucleotides align to TRBD1. Germline V gene lookup returns CDR1 MNHNY and CDR2 SVGAGI (reference sequence). The CDR3 covers 14 residues. After removal of 5 bases from V and 1 base from J, the junction contained 4 bases not matched to a gene. The CDR3 bases are TGTGCCAGCAGTACAACAGGGGGTTCCTACGAGCAGTACTTC. This codes for CASSTTGGSYEQYF.

This clone was found once. The chain has TRBV28 and TRBJ2-1; 10 nucleotides align to TRBD2. The junction had 8 bases not matched to a gene; V was cut back by 7 bases and J by 5 bases. The CDR3 sequence is 15 residues long. The germline CDR1 and CDR2 sequences are MDHEN and SYDVKM. In nucleotides, the CDR3 is TGTGCCAGCATAAGAGCGGGAGGGCCACACAATGAGCAGTTCTTC. Amino acids: CASIRAGGPHNEQFF.

The J gene is TRBJ2-1, the V gene TRBV5-1; D is uncertain. Between the trimmed V and J ends, which lost 4 bases and 0 bases, there was a span of 11 bases. The CDR3 has 15 residues. Germline CDR1 SGHRS, CDR2 YFSETQ. CDR3 protein: CASSPLGDSYNEQFF. In DNA form, the CDR3 reads TGCGCCAGCAGCCCGTTGGGCGACTCCTACAATGAGCAGTTCTTC. The whole variable domain, remainder taken from reference TRBV5-1 and TRBJ2-1, is KAGVTQTPRYLIKTRGQQVTLSCSPISGHRSVSWYQQTPGQGLQFLFEYFSETQRNKGNFPGRFSGRQFSNSRSEMNVSTLELGDSALYLCASSPLGDSYNEQFFGPGTRLTVL.